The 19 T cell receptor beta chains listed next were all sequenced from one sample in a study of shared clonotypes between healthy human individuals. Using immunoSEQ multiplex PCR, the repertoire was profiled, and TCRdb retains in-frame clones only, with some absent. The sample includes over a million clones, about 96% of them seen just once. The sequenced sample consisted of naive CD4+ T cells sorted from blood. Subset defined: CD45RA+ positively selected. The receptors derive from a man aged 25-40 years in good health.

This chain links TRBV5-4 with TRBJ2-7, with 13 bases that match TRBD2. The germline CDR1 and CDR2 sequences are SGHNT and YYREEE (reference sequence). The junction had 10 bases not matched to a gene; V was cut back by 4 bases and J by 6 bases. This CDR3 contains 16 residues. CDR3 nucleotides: TGTGCCAGCAGCCAGGGACTAGCGGGGATAGGGGGCGAGCAGTACTTC. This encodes CASSQGLAGIGGEQYF.

In DNA form, the CDR3 reads TGTGCCAGCAGTTTATACGGGAGTAGCGACAATGAGCAGTTCTTC. As protein: CASSLYGSSDNEQFF. The chain combines TRBV27 with TRBJ2-1; the D gene is possibly TRBD2 (6 bases). Germline V CDR1 and CDR2: MNHEY, SMNVEV (reference sequence). Trimming took 1 base from V and 5 from J, leaving 12 bases between them. The CDR3 contains 15 residues.

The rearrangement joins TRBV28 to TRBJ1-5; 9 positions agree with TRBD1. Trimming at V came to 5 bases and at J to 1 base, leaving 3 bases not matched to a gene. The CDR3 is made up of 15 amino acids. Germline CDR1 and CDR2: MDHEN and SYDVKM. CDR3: CASSVQGASNQPQHF. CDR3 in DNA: TGTGCCAGCAGTGTACAGGGGGCGAGCAATCAGCCCCAGCATTTT.

The CDR3 loop reads CASRPDIHSYNEQFF. In DNA form, the CDR3 reads TGTGCCAGCAGACCTGACATTCACTCCTACAATGAGCAGTTCTTC. The V gene is TRBV27, the J gene TRBJ2-1; no clear D. CDR1 is MNHEY and CDR2 is SMNVEV in the germline V gene (reference sequence). The CDR3 runs to 15 residues. The V gene lost 6 bases and the J gene lost 0 bases, with 12 bases spanning the gap.

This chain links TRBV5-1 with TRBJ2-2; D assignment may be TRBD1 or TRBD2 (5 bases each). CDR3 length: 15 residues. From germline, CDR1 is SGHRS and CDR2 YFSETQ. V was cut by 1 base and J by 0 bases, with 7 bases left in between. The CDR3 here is CASSLRDPNTGELFF. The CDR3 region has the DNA TGCGCCAGCAGCTTGCGGGACCCGAACACCGGGGAGCTGTTTTTT.

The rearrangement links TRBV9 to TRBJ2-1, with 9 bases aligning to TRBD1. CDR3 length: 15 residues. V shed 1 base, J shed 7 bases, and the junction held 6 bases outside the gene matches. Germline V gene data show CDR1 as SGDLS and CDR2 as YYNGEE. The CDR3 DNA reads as TGTGCCAGCAGCGTACGGGGGACAGGGCCGAATGAGCAGTTCTTC. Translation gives CASSVRGTGPNEQFF. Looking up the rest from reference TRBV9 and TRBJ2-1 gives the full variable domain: DSGVTQTPKHLITATGQRVTLRCSPRSGDLSVYWYQQSLDQGLQFLIQYYNGEERAKGNILERFSAQQFPDLHSELNLSSLELGDSALYFCASSVRGTGPNEQFFGPGTRLTVL.

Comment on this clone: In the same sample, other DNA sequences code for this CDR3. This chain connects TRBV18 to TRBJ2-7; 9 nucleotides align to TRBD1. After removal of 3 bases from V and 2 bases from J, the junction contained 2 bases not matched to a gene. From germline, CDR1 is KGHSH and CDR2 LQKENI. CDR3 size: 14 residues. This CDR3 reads CASSPTGGTYEQYF. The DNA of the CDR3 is TGTGCCAGCTCACCGACAGGGGGTACCTACGAGCAGTACTTC.

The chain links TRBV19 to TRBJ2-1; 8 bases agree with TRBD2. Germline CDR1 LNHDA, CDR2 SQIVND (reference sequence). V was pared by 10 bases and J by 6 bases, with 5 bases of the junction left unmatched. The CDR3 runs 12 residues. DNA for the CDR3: TGTGCCACCGTACGGGAGGGCAATGAGCAGTTCTTC. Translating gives CATVREGNEQFF.

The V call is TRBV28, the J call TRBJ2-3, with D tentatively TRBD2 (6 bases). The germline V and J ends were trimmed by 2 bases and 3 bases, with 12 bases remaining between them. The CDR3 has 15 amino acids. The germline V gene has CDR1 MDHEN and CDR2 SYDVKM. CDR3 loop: CASSLRLAPTDTQYF. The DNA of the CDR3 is TGTGCCAGCAGTTTAAGGCTAGCGCCGACAGATACGCAGTATTTT. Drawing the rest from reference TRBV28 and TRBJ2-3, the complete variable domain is DVKVTQSSRYLVKRTGEKVFLECVQDMDHENMFWYRQDPGLGLRLIYFSYDVKMKEKGDIPEGYSVSREKKERFSLILESASTNQTSMYLCASSLRLAPTDTQYFGPGTRLTVL.

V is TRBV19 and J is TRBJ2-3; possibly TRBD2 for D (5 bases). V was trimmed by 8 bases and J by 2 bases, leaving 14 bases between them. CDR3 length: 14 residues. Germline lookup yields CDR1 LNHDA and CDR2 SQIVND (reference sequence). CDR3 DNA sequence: TGTGCCAGTCGAGTCCGGGGATCCACAGATACGCAGTATTTT. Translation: CASRVRGSTDTQYF.

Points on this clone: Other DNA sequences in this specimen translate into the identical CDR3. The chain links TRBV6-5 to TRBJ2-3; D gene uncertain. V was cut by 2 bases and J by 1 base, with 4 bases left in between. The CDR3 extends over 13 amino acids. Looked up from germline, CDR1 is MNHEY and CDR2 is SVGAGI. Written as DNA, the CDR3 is TGTGCCAGCAGTTACGGGGGCACAGATACGCAGTATTTT. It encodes CASSYGGTDTQYF.

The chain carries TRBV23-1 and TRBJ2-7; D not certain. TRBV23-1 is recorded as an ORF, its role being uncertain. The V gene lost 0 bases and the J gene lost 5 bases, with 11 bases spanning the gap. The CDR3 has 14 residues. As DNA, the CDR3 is TGCGCCAGCAGTCAATCTCCCAGGAGCCACGAGCAGTACTTC. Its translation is CASSQSPRSHEQYF.

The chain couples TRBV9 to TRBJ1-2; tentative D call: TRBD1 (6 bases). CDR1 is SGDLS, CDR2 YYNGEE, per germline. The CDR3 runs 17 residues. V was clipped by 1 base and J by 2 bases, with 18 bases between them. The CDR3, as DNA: TGTGCCAGCAGCGTACGGGACACCTTCGGGAGGAACTATGGCTACACCTTC. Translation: CASSVRDTFGRNYGYTF.

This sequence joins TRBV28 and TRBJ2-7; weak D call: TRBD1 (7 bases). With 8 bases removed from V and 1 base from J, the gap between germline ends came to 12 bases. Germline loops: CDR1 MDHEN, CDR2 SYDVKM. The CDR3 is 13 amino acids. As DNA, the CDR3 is TGTGCCAGCCGGACAGGAGGGTCCTACGAGCAGTACTTC. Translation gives CASRTGGSYEQYF.

Here the CDR3 reads CASSRRTGVNTEAFF. For the CDR3, the DNA is TGCGCCAGCAGCCGACGAACAGGGGTGAACACTGAAGCTTTCTTT. The rearrangement joins TRBV5-1 to TRBJ1-1; TRBD1 agrees at 7 bases. The CDR3 consists of 15 residues. The ends lost 4 bases at V and 0 bases at J; junction bases unmatched: 6. The germline V gene has CDR1 SGHRS and CDR2 YFSETQ.

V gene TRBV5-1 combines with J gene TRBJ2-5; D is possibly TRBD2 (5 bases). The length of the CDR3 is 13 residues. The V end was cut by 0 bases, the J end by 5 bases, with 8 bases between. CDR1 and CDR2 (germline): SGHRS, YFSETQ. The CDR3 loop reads CASSLDPGETQYF. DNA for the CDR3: TGCGCCAGCAGCTTGGATCCGGGGGAGACCCAGTACTTC.

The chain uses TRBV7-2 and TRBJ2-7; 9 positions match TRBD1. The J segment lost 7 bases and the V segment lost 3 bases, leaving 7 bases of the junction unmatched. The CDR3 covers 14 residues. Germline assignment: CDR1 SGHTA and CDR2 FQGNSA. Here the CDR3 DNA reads TGTGCCAGCAGCTTGGGGACAGGGAAGGGAGAGCAGTACTTC. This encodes CASSLGTGKGEQYF.

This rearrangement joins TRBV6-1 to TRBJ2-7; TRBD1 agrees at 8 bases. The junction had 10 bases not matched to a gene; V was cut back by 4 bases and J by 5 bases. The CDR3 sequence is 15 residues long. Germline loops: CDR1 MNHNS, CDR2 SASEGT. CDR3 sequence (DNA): TGTGCCAGCAGTGGGCCGGGACAGGCAAGCCACGAGCAGTACTTC. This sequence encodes CASSGPGQASHEQYF.

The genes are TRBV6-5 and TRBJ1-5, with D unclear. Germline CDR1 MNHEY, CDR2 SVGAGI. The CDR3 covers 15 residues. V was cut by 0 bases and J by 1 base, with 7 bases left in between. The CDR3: CASSYSQWSNQPQHF. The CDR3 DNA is TGTGCCAGCAGTTACTCGCAATGGAGCAATCAGCCCCAGCATTTT.